This T cell receptor beta chain was sequenced for a study of immune cell composition in non-small cell lung cancer. Overall study findings and caveats: Tumour-reactive clones were not shown to match dominant in vivo tumour clones. Squamous carcinomas (roughly 80%) more often had tumour-associated clones >0.5% than adenocarcinomas (around 33%). Squamous lung tumours showed higher top 10 clone scores and clonality than adenocarcinomas.

About this clone: The antigen remains unidentified.

Unmatched junction bases numbered 14, after V lost 6 bases and J lost 11 bases. The CDR3 runs to 15 residues. The germline gives CDR1 MNHEY, CDR2 SVGAGI. Assay: immunoSEQ multiplex PCR; the TCRdb copy retains only in-frame clones and omits some. The table lists 15,000 or so clones, under 75% of them singletons, with less than 8% in the top ten. Sequenced input: lung tumor tissue. The sequence came from a human donor with non-small cell lung cancer. The chain carries TRBV6-5 and TRBJ2-2; 8 bases agree with TRBD2. The CDR3 loop reads CASRPAGESARELFF. DNA of the CDR3: TGTGCCAGCAGACCAGCGGGGGAAAGCGCCAGAGAGCTGTTTTTT.